This T cell receptor beta chain was captured by sequencing in a study of blood T cell repertoires in COVID-19. Study-wide context: PBMCs, B-cell-depleted T cells, or T cells were the source of the cDNA or gDNA that made up the material.

This CDR3 is built from 14 residues. The germline CDR1 and CDR2 sequences are GTSNPN and SVGIG (reference sequence). Trimming took 0 bases from V and 4 from J; bases not matched to a gene: 5. Authors' methods: Nucleated cell counts were estimated from reference gene primer amplification. Assay used: immunoSEQ multiplex PCR; TCRdb lists only in-frame clones, some missing. D and trimming come from the DNA, and the V and J calls and clone size come from that table. Found here are under 200,000 clones, roughly 77% of them singletons; the top ten hold about 6.5%. Seattle participants joined during active infection and were tracked over time.

Specimen: peripheral blood. The sequence was collected from a woman aged 40 to 50 with COVID-19, enrolled during active disease. This sequence joins TRBV30 and TRBJ1-2, with 7 bases identical to TRBD1. CDR3 coding DNA: TGTGCCTGGAGTGTTGGGGGACAGTTCTATGGCTACACCTTC. Protein sequence: CAWSVGGQFYGYTF. Complete variable domain (other parts from reference TRBV30 and TRBJ1-2): SQTIHQWPATLVQPVGSPLSLECTVEGTSNPNLYWYRQAAGRGLQLLFYSVGIGQISSEVPQNLSASRPQDRQFILSSKKLLLSDSGFYLCAWSVGGQFYGYTFGSGTRLTVV.